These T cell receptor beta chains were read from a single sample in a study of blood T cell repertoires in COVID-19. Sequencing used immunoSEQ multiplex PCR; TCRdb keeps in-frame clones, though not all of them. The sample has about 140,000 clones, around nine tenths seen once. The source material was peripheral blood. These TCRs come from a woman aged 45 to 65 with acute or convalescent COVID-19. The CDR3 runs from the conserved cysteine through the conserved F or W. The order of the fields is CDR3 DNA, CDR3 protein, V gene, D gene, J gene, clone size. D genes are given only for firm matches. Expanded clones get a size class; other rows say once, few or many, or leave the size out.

TGTGCCAGCAGTCCCCCTGAGGCCTACAATGAGCAGTTCTTC,CASSPPEAYNEQFF,TRBV27,-,TRBJ2-1,-
TGCGCCAGCAGATTCGGCGTCTTAGAGGGGGCGGAGACCCAGTACTTC,CASRFGVLEGAETQYF,TRBV5-1,TRBD1,TRBJ2-5,-
TGTGCCAGCAGCCAAATCAGGGAGGGAGGCTACACCTTC,CASSQIREGGYTF,TRBV27,-,TRBJ1-2,-
TGTGCCAGCAGCCCCGGGAGGAACTATGGCTACACCTTC,CASSPGRNYGYTF,TRBV7-3,-,TRBJ1-2,-
TGTGCCAGCAGCATGGGACAGGGTGGCTCCTACGAGCAGTACTTC,CASSMGQGGSYEQYF,TRBV9,TRBD1,TRBJ2-7,-
TGCGCCAGCACGGCAGGGGGGAACACTGAAGCTTTCTTT,CASTAGGNTEAFF,TRBV5-1,TRBD1,TRBJ1-1,-
TGTGCTAGTGGTTTCGGGCAGCCCCAGCATTTT,CASGFGQPQHF,TRBV12-5,-,TRBJ1-5,-
TGTGCCAGCAGCAGACAGATACTATACGAGCAGTACTTC,CASSRQILYEQYF,TRBV6-5,-,TRBJ2-7,-
TGTGCCAGCAGCTCCCATCCAGGGCAGGGGTATGGCTACACCTTC,CASSSHPGQGYGYTF,TRBV7-3,-,TRBJ1-2,once
TGTGCCAGTACTGGGGGGAGAGATCAGCCCCAGCATTTT,CASTGGRDQPQHF,TRBV19,-,TRBJ1-5,-
TGTGCCAGCAGCTCGGGGTCCTGGGAGACCCAGTACTTC,CASSSGSWETQYF,TRBV2,-,TRBJ2-5,-
TGTGCCAGCAGTCCACAGGGGCGTAGCACTGAAGCTTTCTTT,CASSPQGRSTEAFF,TRBV25-1,TRBD1,TRBJ1-1,-
TGTGCCAGCAGCTTTGGGCCTGGAAACACCATATATTTT,CASSFGPGNTIYF,TRBV11-2,-,TRBJ1-3,-
TGTGCCAGCGGCGAAGCCGGGACAGCCCTTAATTCACCCCTCCACTTT,CASGEAGTALNSPLHF,TRBV13,TRBD1,TRBJ1-6,-
TGCGCCAGCAGGGGAACAGGCCCATATGGCTACACCTTC,CASRGTGPYGYTF,TRBV5-1,-,TRBJ1-2,-
TGTGCCAGCAGCTTCGGTAACGAGCAGTACTTC,CASSFGNEQYF,TRBV5-4,-,TRBJ2-7,-
TGTGCCAGTAGTGTACAACAGGGATTCCAGCCCCAGCATTTT,CASSVQQGFQPQHF,TRBV19,-,TRBJ1-5,-
TGTGCCAGCAGCTTAGGAAGTCTAGCGGCCCAAGAGACCCAGTACTTC,CASSLGSLAAQETQYF,TRBV11-1,TRBD2,TRBJ2-5,-
TGCGCCAGCAGCTCCGGCACGGGTGTTTATGGCTACACCTTC,CASSSGTGVYGYTF,TRBV5-1,-,TRBJ1-2,-
TGTGCCAGCTCACCACAGGGGCGGAACTCTGGGGCCAACGTCCTGACTTTC,CASSPQGRNSGANVLTF,TRBV18,-,TRBJ2-6,-
TGTGCCAGCAGCGTAGGTGCAGGTCAGAACACTGAAGCTTTCTTT,CASSVGAGQNTEAFF,TRBV9,-,TRBJ1-1,-
TGTGCCAGCGGGGACAGGTTTAGCACAGATACGCAGTATTTT,CASGDRFSTDTQYF,TRBV27,TRBD1,TRBJ2-3,-
TGTGCCAGTAGTCCGACAGGGAGGACTGAAGCTTTCTTT,CASSPTGRTEAFF,TRBV19,TRBD1,TRBJ1-1,-
TGTGCCAGCTCAACCGGGACAGGGGCTTCACCCCTCCACTTT,CASSTGTGASPLHF,TRBV9,TRBD1,TRBJ1-6,-
TGTGCCAGCAGTCCCTCAGGGATTGGGAAGAAAGCTTTCTTT,CASSPSGIGKKAFF,TRBV28,-,TRBJ1-1,-
TGTGCCAGCGGAAGACAGACCACTGAAGCTTTCTTT,CASGRQTTEAFF,TRBV28,-,TRBJ1-1,-
TGCAGTGCTAGAGATCTCGTCGCGGCTTTCTTT,CSARDLVAAFF,TRBV20-1,-,TRBJ1-1,-
TGTGCCAGCGGCATTTGGAGGAGGAAATCGGGCTCTGGAAACACCATATATTTT,CASGIWRRKSGSGNTIYF,TRBV2,-,TRBJ1-3,-
TGTGCCAGCAGCTCTGCCAGATCCTACGAGCAGTACTTC,CASSSARSYEQYF,TRBV7-9,-,TRBJ2-7,-
TGTGCTAGCAGCCGAGTCCCAGGGGGCGCGAACTTCGGGGAGCTGTTTTTT,CASSRVPGGANFGELFF,TRBV7-7,TRBD1,TRBJ2-2,-
TGTGCCAGAAGCTTGGCCCTTACCCAGCAGGGAAAGGTCGATGAGCAGTTCTTC,CARSLALTQQGKVDEQFF,TRBV5-3,-,TRBJ2-1,-
TGTGCCAGCAGCGAACCGGGACAAGAGTACTTC,CASSEPGQEYF,TRBV9,-,TRBJ2-5,once